These 9 T cell receptor beta chains were sequenced from one sample in a study of OX40 agonist ivuxolimab in advanced cancers. Sequencing used immunoSEQ multiplex PCR; TCRdb keeps in-frame clones, though not all of them. The table lists some 83,000 clones, about 86% of them singletons. The sequencing here drew on CD4+ or CD8+ T cells sorted from blood, taken in a trial of the OX40 agonist ivuxolimab. These receptors came from an adult with an advanced solid tumor such as melanoma, head and neck, liver or kidney cancer.

This chain joins TRBV7-9 and TRBJ2-5; D is undetermined. The better agreement between TRBJ2-7 and the DNA end casts doubt on the J call. CDR1 and CDR2 from the germline V gene are SEHNR and FQNEAQ (reference sequence). CDR3 length: 11 amino acids. CDR3 DNA sequence: TGTGCCAGCAGCTTAAACTACGAGCAGTACTTC. Its translation: CASSLNYEQYF.

This chain joins TRBV27 and TRBJ1-2; D gene uncertain. V was trimmed by 5 bases and J by 5 bases, leaving 24 bases between them. The CDR3 is 17 amino acids. Germline CDR1 is MNHEY and CDR2 is SMNVEV (reference sequence). As DNA, the CDR3 is TGTGCCAGCAGTCCCGGCGTGAGGACCCACCTCCGGTATGGCTACACCTTC. Protein: CASSPGVRTHLRYGYTF.

This chain joins TRBV2 and TRBJ1-2; no definite D call. This CDR3 contains 14 residues. Germline V CDR1 and CDR2: SNHLY, FYNNEI. The V end lost 2 bases, the J end lost 1 base, and 8 bases lay between the germline ends. In DNA form, the CDR3 reads TGTGCCAGCAGTGAATGGGGAATTAACTATGGCTACACCTTC. Amino acids: CASSEWGINYGYTF.

The chain combines TRBV29-1 with TRBJ2-1, with D hard to call. The CDR3 has 11 residues. Germline assignment: CDR1 SQVTM and CDR2 ANQGSEA. V lost 8 bases and J 9 bases, leaving 14 bases between the germline ends. The CDR3 DNA sequence: TGCAGCTTGAAGCGTGGTGGTGAGCAGTTCTTC. Encoded protein: CSLKRGGEQFF.

The chain links TRBV6-5 to TRBJ1-3, with D possibly TRBD1 on 5 matching bases. Germline CDR1 is MNHEY and CDR2 is SVGAGI. The CDR3 is made up of 14 amino acids. V lost 2 bases to trimming and J lost 2 bases, with 7 bases between them. The CDR3 sequence is CASSYGGTGNTIYF. The CDR3 DNA is TGTGCCAGCAGTTACGGGGGGACTGGAAACACCATATATTTT.

The chain recombines TRBV7-9 with TRBJ2-7; D unresolved. V lost 0 bases and J lost 3, with 9 bases in between. The CDR3 sequence is 14 residues long. Germline CDR1 and CDR2: SEHNR and FQNEAQ (reference sequence). The CDR3 DNA reads TGTGCCAGCAGCTTAGCGGGTGGTGTCTACGAGCAGTACTTC. Translating gives CASSLAGGVYEQYF.

The rearrangement links TRBV21-1 to TRBJ2-2; the D call of TRBD2 is as the table states it, not checked on the DNA. TRBV21-1 is a recognized pseudogene. The CDR3 runs 18 residues. CDR3 region: CASSKGVSGGLGTGELFF. The DNA for the CDR3 is TGTGCCAGCAGCAAAGGGGTCAGCGGGGGGCTGGGCACCGGGGAGCTGTTTTTT.

The genes are TRBV6-1 and TRBJ1-6, with 7 bases aligning to TRBD1. V lost 6 bases, J lost 7 bases, and 9 bases stayed unmatched. Germline loops: CDR1 MNHNS, CDR2 SASEGT. The CDR3 is 15 residues long. CDR3 sequence: CASRYRGEENSPLHF. DNA for the CDR3: TGTGCCAGCAGATACAGGGGAGAAGAGAATTCACCCCTCCACTTT.

This clone appeared a single time. Here the CDR3 DNA reads TGTGCCAGTTACGTGGGGAGTTCGGGCGGCTACACCTTC. Translating gives CASYVGSSGGYTF. The chain has TRBV19 and TRBJ1-2; D not resolved. CDR1 and CDR2 from the germline V gene are LNHDA and SQIVND (reference sequence). The CDR3 covers 13 residues. With 8 bases removed from V and 8 bases from J, the gap between germline ends came to 18 bases.